Sequencing of this T cell receptor beta chain was carried out in a study of human versus mouse CDR3 diversity and MHC coevolution. Points from the study as a whole: On average, humans showed more CDR3 deletions and insertions than mice.

Naive CD4 T cells, CD45RO-negative and CD62L-positive, were flow-sorted from PBMCs. Data came from immunoSEQ multiplex PCR; TCRdb stores just in-frame clones and leaves some out. The table includes roughly 80,000 clones, 85% to 95% detected once. The germline gives CDR1 GTSNPN, CDR2 SVGIG (reference sequence). CDR3 size: 13 residues. Between the trimmed V and J ends, which lost 5 bases and 4 bases, there was a span of 12 bases. Details on this clone: Its antigen is as yet unknown.

Sequenced sample: naive CD4+ T cells from blood. Documented subset: CD45RO-negative CD62L-positive naive CD4 T cells. The chain combines TRBV30 with TRBJ1-5, with a tentative D call TRBD1 (6 bases). The TCR comes from a person between 25 and 69 years old in good health. The DNA for the CDR3 is TGTGCCTGGTCCGGGACAAGAAATCAGCCCCAGCATTTT. Protein sequence: CAWSGTRNQPQHF.